The text below deals with one T cell receptor (beta chain). The antigen is unknown. Germline CDR1 and CDR2: LNHNV and YYDKDF (reference sequence). CDR3 size: 14 residues. V was shortened by 0 bases and J by 8 bases, with 13 bases between the two germline ends. This sample is part of a study of OX40 agonist ivuxolimab in advanced cancers. The overall study: In this cohort, patients received ivuxolimab, an agonistic anti-OX40 (CD134) antibody. Across the patients, intravenous ivuxolimab was delivered every 2 weeks at 0.01 to 10 mg/kg.

Some clones are missing from TCRdb's copy, which holds only in-frame ones; the method was immunoSEQ multiplex PCR. The table shows about 33,000 clones, with roughly 81% occurring only once. General study findings and limits: CD8+ T cells showed, on average, more clonal expansion than CD4+ cells. Which antigen the expanded peripheral T cells recognized is unknown.

The rearrangement uses TRBV15 and TRBJ1-2; D is ambiguous. This receptor was taken from an adult with an advanced solid tumor such as melanoma, head and neck, liver or kidney cancer. The sequenced sample was CD4+ or CD8+ T cells sorted from blood, obtained in a trial of the OX40 agonist ivuxolimab. CDR3 in DNA: TGTGCCACCAGCAGAGATGGGCGGGGTCGGGGCTACACCTTC. It specifies CATSRDGRGRGYTF.